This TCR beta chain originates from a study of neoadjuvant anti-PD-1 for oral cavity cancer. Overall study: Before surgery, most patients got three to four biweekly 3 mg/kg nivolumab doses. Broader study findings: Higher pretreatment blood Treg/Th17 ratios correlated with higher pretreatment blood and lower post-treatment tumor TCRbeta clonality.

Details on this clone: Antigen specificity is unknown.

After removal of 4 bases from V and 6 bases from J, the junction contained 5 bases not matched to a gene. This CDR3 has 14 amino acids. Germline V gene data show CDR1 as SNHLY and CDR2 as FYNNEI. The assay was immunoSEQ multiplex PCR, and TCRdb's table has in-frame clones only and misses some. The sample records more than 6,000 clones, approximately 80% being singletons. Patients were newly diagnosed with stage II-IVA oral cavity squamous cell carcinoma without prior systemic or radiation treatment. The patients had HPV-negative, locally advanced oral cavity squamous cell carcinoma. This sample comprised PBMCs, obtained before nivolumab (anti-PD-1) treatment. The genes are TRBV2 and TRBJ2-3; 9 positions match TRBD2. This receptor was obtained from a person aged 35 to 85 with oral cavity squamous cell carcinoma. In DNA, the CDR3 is TGTGCCAGCAGTGCCGGGACTAGCTACGATACGCAGTATTTT. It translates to CASSAGTSYDTQYF.